The sequence of this TCR beta chain was determined in a study of technical replicates of blood from a few donors. Repertoires were generated with immunoSEQ multiplex PCR, while TCRdb's copy carries only in-frame clones and drops some. The data contain approximately 75,000 clones, roughly four fifths of them singletons. The origin of this receptor is a human donor in good health. Some clones in this sample may be carry-over from other donors' samples. Sequenced material: PBMCs.

The CDR3 loop reads CASSQNDQRLTDTQYF. The DNA of the CDR3 is TGTGCCAGCTCACAGAATGACCAGCGTCTCACAGATACGCAGTATTTT. The chain combines TRBV18 with TRBJ2-3; D is unresolved. Germline V gene lookup returns CDR1 KGHSH and CDR2 LQKENI. V lost 4 bases, J lost 2 bases, and 16 bases lay in between. The CDR3 is 16 residues long. The complete variable domain, with remaining parts taken from reference TRBV18 and TRBJ2-3, reads NAGVMQNPRHLVRRRGQEARLRCSPMKGHSHVYWYRQLPEEGLKFMVYLQKENIIDESGMPKERFSAEFPKEGPSILRIQQVVRGDSAAYFCASSQNDQRLTDTQYFGPGTRLTVL.